These T cell receptor beta chains were read from a single sample in a study of Ad26.COV2.S vaccination and SARS-CoV-2 variants. Repertoires were generated with immunoSEQ multiplex PCR, while TCRdb's copy carries only in-frame clones and drops some. The sample carries around 250,000 clones, around 85% recorded once. Sequenced material: peripheral blood, taken in a trial of Ad26.COV2.S vaccine versus placebo. These receptor sequences come from a person aged 18 to 65 who received the Ad26.COV2.S COVID-19 vaccine or a placebo. Both conserved end residues are part of each CDR3. D genes are given only for firm matches. A row's size may be missing; if present it is once, few, many or a size class.

d_gene	v_gene	abundance	j_gene	CDR3nt	CDR3aa
-	TRBV6-5	-	TRBJ2-7	TGTGCCAGCAGGACCGGAGAAGAGCAGTACTTC	CASRTGEEQYF
-	TRBV4-1	-	TRBJ1-2	TGCGCCAGCAGCCAAGGAACAGGCACTAACTATGGCTACACCTTC	CASSQGTGTNYGYTF
-	TRBV7-9	-	TRBJ1-1	TGTGCCAGCACCACTTGGATAGAAGCTTTCTTT	CASTTWIEAFF
-	TRBV30	-	TRBJ1-1	TGTGCCTGGAGTGCGGTAACTGAAGCTTTCTTT	CAWSAVTEAFF
-	TRBV4-1	-	TRBJ1-3	TGCGCCAGCAGCCAAGGTGGGGCCAGGGGAGGGCCTGGAAACACCATATATTTT	CASSQGGARGGPGNTIYF
TRBD2	TRBV3-1/TRBV3-2	-	TRBJ2-1	TGTGCCAGCAGCCAAGGAACTAGCGGAGGCAGGAACAATGAGCAGTTCTTC	CASSQGTSGGRNNEQFF
-	TRBV6-5	-	TRBJ2-1	TGTGCCAGCAGGGGAGGTAATGAGCAGTTCTTC	CASRGGNEQFF
-	TRBV28	-	TRBJ2-5	TGTGCCAGCAGTTTACCACTAGCTGGGGAGACCCAGTACTTC	CASSLPLAGETQYF
-	TRBV5-4	-	TRBJ1-4	TGTGCCAGCAGCTTGGGAGGAGTGGCAACTAATGAAAAACTGTTTTTT	CASSLGGVATNEKLFF
-	TRBV3-1/TRBV3-2	-	TRBJ1-6	TGTGCCAGCAGCCAACGCCCCGGAGAGAATTCACCCCTCCACTTT	CASSQRPGENSPLHF
-	TRBV30	-	TRBJ1-2	TGTGCCTGGGAAGCGAGGGGCTACACCTTC	CAWEARGYTF
-	TRBV4-3	-	TRBJ1-4	TGCGCCAGCAGCCCCCCTCAGACAGCTCGGGGAGAAAAACTGTTTTTT	CASSPPQTARGEKLFF
-	TRBV11-2	-	TRBJ2-5	TGTGCCAGCAGCTTCGGGGGTGGTCAAGAGACCCAGTACTTC	CASSFGGGQETQYF
-	TRBV10-3	-	TRBJ1-2	TGTGCCATCAGTGAGTCGAAAGGGGCTACTGGCTACACCTTC	CAISESKGATGYTF
-	TRBV6-9	-	TRBJ2-1	TGTGCCAGTTCTCATTTGCTGTCTACATACAATGAGCAGTTCTTC	CASSHLLSTYNEQFF
-	TRBV12-3/TRBV12-4	-	TRBJ1-6	TGTGCCAGCAGCACCTCGGGGGTTTCACCCCTCCACTTT	CASSTSGVSPLHF
-	TRBV21-1	-	TRBJ2-5	TGTGCCAGCAGCGACACCAAAGGGGACCAAGAGACCCAGTACTTC	CASSDTKGDQETQYF
-	TRBV10-3	-	TRBJ2-1	TGTGCCATCAGTGAGTCGTTGGGGCTGGACAATGAGCAGTTCTTC	CAISESLGLDNEQFF
-	TRBV5-1	-	TRBJ1-6	TGCGCCAGCAGCTCAGGGACGGTGAATTCACCCCTCCACTTT	CASSSGTVNSPLHF
-	TRBV12-5	-	TRBJ1-1	TGTGCTAGTGGTTTGGTATTGGGAAGGAGCACTGAAGCTTTCTTT	CASGLVLGRSTEAFF
-	TRBV2	-	TRBJ1-5	TGTGCCAGCAGTGAGGCGGCTGCCAGGGGATTAGGACAGCCCCAGCATTTT	CASSEAAARGLGQPQHF
TRBD1	TRBV19	few	TRBJ1-2	TGTGCCAGCGGACAGGCGGGGTTCTATGGCTACACCTTC	CASGQAGFYGYTF
TRBD1	TRBV5-1	-	TRBJ2-1	TGCGCCAGCAGCTTAGACAGGGGTGCCTACAATGAGCAGTTCTTC	CASSLDRGAYNEQFF
TRBD2	TRBV19	-	TRBJ2-1	TGTGCCAGTAGTATAGATCGAGCGGGAGGGCAGTTCTTC	CASSIDRAGGQFF
TRBD2	TRBV11-3	-	TRBJ2-1	TGTGCCAGCAGCTCCAGACTAGCGGCCGGTATGGATGAGCAGTTCTTC	CASSSRLAAGMDEQFF
-	TRBV4-2	-	TRBJ2-7	TGTGCCAGCAGCCAAGTGGGGGGCTTGAGCTCCTACGAGCAGTACTTC	CASSQVGGLSSYEQYF
-	TRBV11-3	-	TRBJ2-2	TGTGCCAGCAGCTTAGGGTTGGGGGAGCTGTTTTTT	CASSLGLGELFF
-	TRBV6-1	-	TRBJ2-1	TGTGCCAGCAGTGAGCCCTCCCGACCTGAGCAGTTCTTC	CASSEPSRPEQFF
-	TRBV9	-	TRBJ2-2	TGTGCCAGCAGCGGGACGTTTGGCGGGGAGCTGTTTTTT	CASSGTFGGELFF
TRBD1	TRBV30	-	TRBJ1-6	TGTGCCTGGAGTGTACAGCAGGGGGGTAATTCACCCCTCCACTTT	CAWSVQQGGNSPLHF
-	TRBV4-2	-	TRBJ2-5	TGTGCCAGCAGCCAAGATGGGGTTTTGGAGACCCAGTACTTC	CASSQDGVLETQYF
-	TRBV3-1/TRBV3-2	-	TRBJ1-1	TGTGCCAGCAGCCAAGTGGCAGGGAACACTGAAGCTTTCTTT	CASSQVAGNTEAFF
TRBD1	TRBV5-1	-	TRBJ1-5	TGCGCCAGCAGCTTGGGACAGGGGTCCAATCAGCCCCAGCATTTT	CASSLGQGSNQPQHF
TRBD2	TRBV5-1	-	TRBJ2-3	TGCGCCAGCAGCTTAATCCCCCTAGCGGCCATCACAGATACGCAGTATTTT	CASSLIPLAAITDTQYF
TRBD1	TRBV4-2	-	TRBJ1-2	TGTGCCAGCAGCCCAGGGGGCTATGGCTACACCTTC	CASSPGGYGYTF
-	TRBV11-2	-	TRBJ1-1	TGTGCCAGCAGCTTCGGCAGGACTGAAGCTTTCTTT	CASSFGRTEAFF
TRBD2	TRBV3-1/TRBV3-2	-	TRBJ2-3	TGTGCCAGCAGCCAAGCCCTCGGACTAGCCACAGATACGCAGTATTTT	CASSQALGLATDTQYF